One sample yielded the 21 T cell receptor beta chains listed below, sequenced in a study of T-cell memory formation after mild COVID-19. TCRdb fed the 5' RACE reads into MiXCR, producing one record per CDR3 protein. The data contain approximately 82,000 distinct CDR3 sequences, 9.5% to 15% of them seen just once; the ten biggest clones take up about 40%. The sequenced sample was PBMCs or a T cell subset sorted from them (not recorded which). The receptors come from a man younger than 35 who had mild COVID-19 (a few samples of this study predate the infection). Cell type and time point are not known.

The V call is TRBV19, the J call TRBJ1-5; TRBD1 is a possible D gene (5 bases). V was clipped by 6 bases and J by 6 bases, with 18 bases between them. Germline CDR1 and CDR2: LNHDA and SQIVND (reference sequence). CDR3 length: 15 residues. The CDR3 spells CASSDRGVASQPQHF. Written as DNA, the CDR3 is TGTGCCAGTAGCGATCGAGGGGTCGCGAGTCAGCCCCAGCATTTT.

This chain joins TRBV9 and TRBJ2-3; 9 nucleotides line up with TRBD2. CDR3 length: 16 amino acids. Germline V gene data show CDR1 as SGDLS and CDR2 as YYNGEE. The V gene end was trimmed by 0 bases and the J gene end by 3 bases; junction bases not matched to a gene: 5. CDR3 DNA: TGTGCCAGCAGCGTAGTGGAGCGGGGGGTTACAGATACGCAGTATTTT. Protein sequence: CASSVVERGVTDTQYF.

This clonotype was detected only a few times. The CDR3 region is CASSLGGPKNIQYF. The CDR3, as DNA: TGTGCCAGCAGTTTAGGGGGGCCCAAAAACATTCAGTACTTC. The chain links TRBV27 to TRBJ2-4, with D perhaps matching TRBD1 or TRBD2 (6 bases each). Per germline, CDR1 MNHEY and CDR2 SMNVEV (reference sequence). Trimming shortened V by 2 bases and J by 2 bases, and 7 bases separated the two germline ends. This CDR3 spans 14 amino acids.

This clonotype was detected only a few times. The CDR3 region is CASSPADVGADTQYF. CDR3 sequence (DNA): TGTGCCAGCAGCCCAGCGGACGTGGGAGCAGATACGCAGTATTTT. The J gene is TRBJ2-3, the V gene TRBV7-8, with D possibly being TRBD2 (5 bases). This CDR3 is built from 15 residues. Per the germline V gene, CDR1 is SGHVS and CDR2 is FQNEAQ. Trimming cost V 5 bases and J 4 bases, with 16 bases left between them.

This clonotype came up a few times. J is TRBJ2-2 and V is TRBV21-1; TRBD2 is the table's D call, not checked against the DNA. TRBV21-1 is flagged as a pseudogene. The CDR3 runs to 20 residues. The CDR3 coding sequence is TGTGCCAGCAGCAAAAAACTAATCCTAGCGGGGGGCCCGAACACCGGGGAGCTGTTTTTT. Protein sequence: CASSKKLILAGGPNTGELFF.

A few counts support this clonotype. The chain joins TRBV19 to TRBJ1-2, with D possibly being TRBD1 (5 bases). Germline V gives CDR1 LNHDA, CDR2 SQIVND (reference sequence). The CDR3 loop spans 16 amino acids. Trimming removed 7 bases at V and 1 base at J, with 19 bases between. CDR3 residues: CASTWDPGNINYGYTF. CDR3 DNA: TGTGCCAGTACCTGGGACCCGGGGAACATTAACTATGGCTACACCTTC. Full variable domain (remainder filled in from reference TRBV19 and TRBJ1-2): DGGITQSPKYLFRKEGQNVTLSCEQNLNHDAMYWYRQDPGQGLRLIYYSQIVNDFQKGDIAEGYSVSREKKESFPLTVTSAQKNPTAFYLCASTWDPGNINYGYTFGSGTRLTVV.

CDR3 amino acids: CSVRSSSYEQYF. CDR3 DNA: TGCAGCGTTCGAAGCAGCTCCTACGAGCAGTACTTC. The chain has TRBV29-1 and TRBJ2-7; no firm D call. The ends were cut back, 5 bases at V and 0 bases at J, with 8 bases in the middle. The CDR3 is 12 amino acids. Germline V gene lookup returns CDR1 SQVTM and CDR2 ANQGSEA.

This clonotype was counted between two and nine times. The chain uses TRBV6-2 or TRBV6-3 and TRBJ1-5; 9 nucleotides line up with TRBD1. Looked up from germline, CDR1 is MNHEY and CDR2 is SVGEGT. The CDR3 sequence is 13 residues long. V gave up 6 bases and J gave up 6 bases; unmatched junction bases: 3. DNA of the CDR3: TGTGCCAGCAGCAACAGGGGGCCTCAGCCCCAGCATTTT. Residues: CASSNRGPQPQHF.

The CDR3 loop is CASSLSQVMGTEAFF. The DNA of the CDR3 is TGCGCCAGCAGCTTGAGTCAGGTCATGGGAACTGAAGCTTTCTTT. The chain is built from TRBV5-1 and TRBJ1-1, with unresolved D. Germline CDR1 is SGHRS and CDR2 is YFSETQ. The ends were cut back, 1 base at V and 5 bases at J, with 15 bases in the middle. The CDR3 sequence is 15 residues long.

The V call is TRBV11-2, the J call TRBJ2-7; unclear D gene. This CDR3 contains 12 residues. V was clipped by 4 bases and J by 3 bases, with 7 bases between them. Per the germline V gene, CDR1 is SGHAT and CDR2 is FQNNGV. Here the CDR3 reads CASSSDGYEQYF. The CDR3 region has the DNA TGTGCCAGCAGCTCGGACGGCTACGAGCAGTACTTC.

The rearrangement joins TRBV7-3 to TRBJ1-1; 8 nucleotides line up with TRBD1. J gave up 2 bases and V 5 bases, and 4 bases lay outside the gene matches. The CDR3 is 14 residues long. Per the germline V gene, CDR1 is SGHTA and CDR2 is FQGTGA. Here the CDR3 reads CASSVGQGNTEAFF. The CDR3 nucleotides read TGTGCCAGCAGCGTCGGACAGGGAAACACTGAAGCTTTCTTT.

The table lists this clonotype with a few counts. V and J are TRBV7-9 and TRBJ2-7; TRBD1 matches 7 bases. There are 12 residues in the CDR3. In germline, CDR1 is SEHNR, CDR2 FQNEAQ (reference sequence). The ends lost 5 bases at V and 6 bases at J; junction bases unmatched: 4. The DNA of the CDR3 is TGTGCCAGCAGCCCAGACAGGGTCGAGCAGTACTTC. Translating gives CASSPDRVEQYF.

The genes are TRBV6-5 and TRBJ1-6; unclear D gene. The CDR3 runs to 16 residues. Trimming removed 5 bases from V and 4 bases from J, with 15 bases in between. Per germline, CDR1 MNHEY and CDR2 SVGAGI. The CDR3 spells CASSRTRSSYNSPLHF. In DNA form, the CDR3 reads TGTGCCAGCAGTCGGACGCGGAGCTCTTATAATTCACCCCTCCACTTT.

In this sample, this clonotype turned up many times. The V gene is TRBV27, the J gene TRBJ2-2; 8 bases map to TRBD2. The CDR3 is 15 residues long. V trimming: 5 bases; J trimming: 5 bases; junction bases outside the gene matches: 7. Germline V gene sequence: CDR1 MNHEY, CDR2 SMNVEV (reference sequence). CDR3 DNA: TGTGCCAGCAGTCCGGGACTAGTTGGAACCGGGGAGCTGTTTTTT. Protein: CASSPGLVGTGELFF.

The V and J genes are TRBV6-5 and TRBJ1-4, with D uncertain. Per germline, CDR1 MNHEY and CDR2 SVGAGI. The CDR3 length is 15 residues. Trimming pared 0 bases from V and 7 bases from J, leaving 12 bases between. The CDR3 DNA is TGTGCCAGCAGTTACTCGAATGGACGGGCTGAAAAACTGTTTTTT. This translates into CASSYSNGRAEKLFF.

This clonotype was seen a few times. The V gene is TRBV9, the J gene TRBJ1-6; 7 bases match TRBD1. The CDR3 runs to 14 residues. Germline V gene sequence: CDR1 SGDLS, CDR2 YYNGEE. With V trimmed by 4 bases and J by 6 bases, 4 bases remained unmatched. The CDR3 spells CASSPRQGNSPLHF. DNA for the CDR3: TGTGCCAGCAGCCCTCGACAGGGTAATTCACCCCTCCACTTT. The variable domain in full, completed from reference TRBV9 and TRBJ1-6, reads DSGVTQTPKHLITATGQRVTLRCSPRSGDLSVYWYQQSLDQGLQFLIQYYNGEERAKGNILERFSAQQFPDLHSELNLSSLELGDSALYFCASSPRQGNSPLHFGNGTRLTVT.

This chain connects TRBV5-1 to TRBJ2-7; 12 bases are a match to TRBD1. CDR1 and CDR2 from the germline V gene are SGHRS and YFSETQ. The CDR3 contains 15 residues. The V and J ends lost 4 bases and 0 bases, in that order; junction bases with no gene match: 2. CDR3 bases: TGCGCCAGCAGCCCGGGACAGGGGGCCTCCTACGAGCAGTACGTC. Translation: CASSPGQGASYEQYV.

The chain employs TRBV12-3 or TRBV12-4 and TRBJ1-2, with D uncertain. The CDR3 runs to 15 residues. V was trimmed by 3 bases and J by 3 bases, leaving 14 bases between them. The CDR3 DNA sequence: TGTGCCAGCAGTTTGGATCCCCCTGCCCACTATGGCTACACCTTC. Translating gives CASSLDPPAHYGYTF.

This clonotype showed up many times. The gene calls are TRBV7-2 and TRBJ2-5; 7 positions agree with TRBD1. Germline values: CDR1 SGHTA, CDR2 FQGNSA. CDR3 length: 15 amino acids. Losses at the gene ends were 6 bases for V and 5 bases for J; bases not matched to a gene: 12. CDR3 sequence reads: CASRPQGSWWETQYF. CDR3 DNA sequence: TGTGCCAGCAGACCACAGGGGAGTTGGTGGGAGACCCAGTACTTC.

The chain couples TRBV7-9 to TRBJ2-5; 13 nucleotides agree with TRBD2. Germline V CDR1 and CDR2: SEHNR, FQNEAQ (reference sequence). After removal of 7 bases from V and 9 bases from J, the junction contained 17 bases not matched to a gene. The CDR3 has 17 amino acids. The DNA of the CDR3 is TGTGCCAGCAACCCGCTAGGACTAGCGGGGGCAACAGGGGCCCAGTACTTC. Amino acids: CASNPLGLAGATGAQYF.

The V gene is TRBV4-2, the J gene TRBJ2-7, with TRBD2 matching 12 bases. The CDR3 sequence is 16 residues long. Trimming cost V 0 bases and J 1 base; bases outside gene matches: 1. Germline V CDR1 and CDR2: LGHNA, YNFKEQ. The CDR3 DNA reads TGTGCCAGCAGCCAAGAACTAGCGGGGGGTTCCTACGAGCAGTACTTC. As protein: CASSQELAGGSYEQYF.